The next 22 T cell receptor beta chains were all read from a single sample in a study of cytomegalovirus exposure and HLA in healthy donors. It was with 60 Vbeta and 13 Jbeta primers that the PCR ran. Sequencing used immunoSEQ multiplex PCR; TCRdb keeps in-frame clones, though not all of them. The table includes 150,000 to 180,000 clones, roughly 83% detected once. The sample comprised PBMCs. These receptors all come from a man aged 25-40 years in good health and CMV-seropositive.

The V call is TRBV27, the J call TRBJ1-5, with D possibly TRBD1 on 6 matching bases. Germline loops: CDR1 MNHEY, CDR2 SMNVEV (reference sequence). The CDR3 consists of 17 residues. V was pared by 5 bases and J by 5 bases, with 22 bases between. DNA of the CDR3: TGTGCCAGCAGTCCGTTTGGACAGCTTGGGGGAGATCAGCCCCAGCATTTT. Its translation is CASSPFGQLGGDQPQHF.

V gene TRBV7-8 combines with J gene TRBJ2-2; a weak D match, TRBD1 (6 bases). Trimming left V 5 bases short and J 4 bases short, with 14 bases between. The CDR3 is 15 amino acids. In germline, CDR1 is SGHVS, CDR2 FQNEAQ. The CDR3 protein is CASSTTTGITGELFF. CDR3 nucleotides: TGTGCCAGCAGCACTACCACAGGGATCACCGGGGAGCTGTTTTTT.

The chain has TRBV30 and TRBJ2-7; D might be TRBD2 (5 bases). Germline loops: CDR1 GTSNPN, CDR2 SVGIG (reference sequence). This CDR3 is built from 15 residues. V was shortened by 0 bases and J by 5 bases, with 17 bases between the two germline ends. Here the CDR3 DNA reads TGTGCCTGGAGTGTACACGGCGGGCCCCGGGACGAGCAGTACTTC. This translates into CAWSVHGGPRDEQYF.

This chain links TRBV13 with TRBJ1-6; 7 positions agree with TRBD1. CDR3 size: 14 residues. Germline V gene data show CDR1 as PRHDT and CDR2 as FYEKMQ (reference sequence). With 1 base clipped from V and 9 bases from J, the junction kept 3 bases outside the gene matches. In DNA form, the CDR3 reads TGTGCCAGCAGCTTAGACAGGGGTCGTTCACCCCTCCACTTT. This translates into CASSLDRGRSPLHF.

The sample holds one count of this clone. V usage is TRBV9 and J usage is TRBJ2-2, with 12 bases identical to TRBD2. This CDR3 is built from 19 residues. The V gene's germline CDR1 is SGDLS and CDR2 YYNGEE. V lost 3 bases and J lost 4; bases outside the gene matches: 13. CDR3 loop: CASSGRRTSGMLGTGELFF. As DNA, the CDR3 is TGTGCCAGCAGCGGACGCCGGACTAGCGGGATGTTGGGCACCGGGGAGCTGTTTTTT.

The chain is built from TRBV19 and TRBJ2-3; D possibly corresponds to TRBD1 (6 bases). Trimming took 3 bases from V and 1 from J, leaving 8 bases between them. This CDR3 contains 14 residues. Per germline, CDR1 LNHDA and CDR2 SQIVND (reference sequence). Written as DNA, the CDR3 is TGTGCCAGTAGTATGGCAGGGGGCACAGATACGCAGTATTTT. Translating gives CASSMAGGTDTQYF.

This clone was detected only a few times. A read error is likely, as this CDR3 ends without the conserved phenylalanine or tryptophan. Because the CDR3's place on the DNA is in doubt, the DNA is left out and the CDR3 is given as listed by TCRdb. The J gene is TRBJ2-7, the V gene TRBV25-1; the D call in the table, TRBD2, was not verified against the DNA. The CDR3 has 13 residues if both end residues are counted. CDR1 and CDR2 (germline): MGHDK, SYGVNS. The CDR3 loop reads CASSGRSSYEHYL.

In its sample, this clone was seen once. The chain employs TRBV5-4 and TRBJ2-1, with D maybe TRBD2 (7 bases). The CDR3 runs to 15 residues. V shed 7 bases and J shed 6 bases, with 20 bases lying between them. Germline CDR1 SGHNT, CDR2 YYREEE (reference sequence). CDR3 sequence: CASPSLGGLVNEQFF. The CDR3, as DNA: TGTGCCAGCCCCTCTCTCGGGGGGCTAGTCAATGAGCAGTTCTTC. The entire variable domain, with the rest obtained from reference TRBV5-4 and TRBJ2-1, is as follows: ETGVTQSPTHLIKTRGQQVTLRCSSQSGHNTVSWYQQALGQGPQFIFQYYREEENGRGNFPPRFSGLQFPNYSSELNVNALELDDSALYLCASPSLGGLVNEQFFGPGTRLTVL.

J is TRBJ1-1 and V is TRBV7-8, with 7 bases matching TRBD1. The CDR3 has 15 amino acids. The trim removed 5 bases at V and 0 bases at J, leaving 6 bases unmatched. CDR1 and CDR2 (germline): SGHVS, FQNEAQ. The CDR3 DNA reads TGTGCCAGCAGCCCGGTGGGACAGATGAACACTGAAGCTTTCTTT. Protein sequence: CASSPVGQMNTEAFF.

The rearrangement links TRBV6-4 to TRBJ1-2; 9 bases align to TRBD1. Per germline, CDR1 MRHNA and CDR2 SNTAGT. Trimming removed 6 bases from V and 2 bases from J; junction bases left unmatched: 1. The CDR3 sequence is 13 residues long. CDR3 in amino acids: CASRGQGNYGYTF. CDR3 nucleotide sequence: TGTGCCAGCAGAGGACAGGGGAACTATGGCTACACCTTC.

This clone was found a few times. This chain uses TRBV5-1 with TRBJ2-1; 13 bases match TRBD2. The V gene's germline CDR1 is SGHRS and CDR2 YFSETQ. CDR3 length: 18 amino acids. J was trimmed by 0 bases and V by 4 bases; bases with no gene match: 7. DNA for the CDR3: TGCGCCAGCAGCCCGAAAAGGACTAGCGGGAGCTCCTACAATGAGCAGTTCTTC. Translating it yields CASSPKRTSGSSYNEQFF. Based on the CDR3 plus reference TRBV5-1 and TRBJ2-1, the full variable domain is KAGVTQTPRYLIKTRGQQVTLSCSPISGHRSVSWYQQTPGQGLQFLFEYFSETQRNKGNFPGRFSGRQFSNSRSEMNVSTLELGDSALYLCASSPKRTSGSSYNEQFFGPGTRLTVL.

In DNA form, the CDR3 reads TGTGCCAGCAGCGTAGGGACAGTCAGGAATTCACCCCTCCACTTT. This translates into CASSVGTVRNSPLHF. This sequence joins TRBV9 and TRBJ1-6; tentatively, D is TRBD1 (6 bases). The CDR3 runs to 15 residues. CDR1 is SGDLS and CDR2 is YYNGEE in the germline V gene. Trimming shortened V by 0 bases and J by 7 bases, and 11 bases separated the two germline ends.

DNA of the CDR3: TGTGCCAGCAGGACAGGCACCGTGGTCACTGAAGCTTTCTTT. Amino acid sequence: CASRTGTVVTEAFF. The chain has TRBV28 and TRBJ1-1; TRBD1 is a possible D gene (6 bases). The CDR3 is 14 amino acids. Trimming cost V 6 bases and J 4 bases, with 15 bases left between them. The germline V gene encodes CDR1 MDHEN and CDR2 SYDVKM.

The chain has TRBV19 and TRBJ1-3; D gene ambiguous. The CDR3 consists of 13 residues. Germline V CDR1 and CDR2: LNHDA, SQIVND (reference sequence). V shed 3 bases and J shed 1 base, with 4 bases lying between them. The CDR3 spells CASSMQSGNTIYF. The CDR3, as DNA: TGTGCCAGTAGTATGCAGTCTGGAAACACCATATATTTT.

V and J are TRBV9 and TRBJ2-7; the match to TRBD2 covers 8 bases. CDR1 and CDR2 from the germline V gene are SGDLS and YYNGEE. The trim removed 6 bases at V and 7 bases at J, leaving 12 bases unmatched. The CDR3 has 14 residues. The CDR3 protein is CASNPGGDPREQYF. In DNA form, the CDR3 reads TGTGCCAGCAATCCGGGAGGGGATCCTCGGGAGCAGTACTTC. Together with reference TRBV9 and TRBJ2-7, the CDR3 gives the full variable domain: DSGVTQTPKHLITATGQRVTLRCSPRSGDLSVYWYQQSLDQGLQFLIQYYNGEERAKGNILERFSAQQFPDLHSELNLSSLELGDSALYFCASNPGGDPREQYFGPGTRLTVT.

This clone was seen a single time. CDR3 sequence reads: CASSPPGTSGSHEQYF. In DNA, the CDR3 is TGTGCCAGCTCACCACCTGGGACTAGCGGGAGCCACGAGCAGTACTTC. The chain combines TRBV18 with TRBJ2-7; 14 nucleotides match TRBD2. Germline V gene lookup returns CDR1 KGHSH and CDR2 LQKENI. CDR3 length: 16 amino acids. V trimming: 0 bases; J trimming: 5 bases; junction bases outside the gene matches: 3.

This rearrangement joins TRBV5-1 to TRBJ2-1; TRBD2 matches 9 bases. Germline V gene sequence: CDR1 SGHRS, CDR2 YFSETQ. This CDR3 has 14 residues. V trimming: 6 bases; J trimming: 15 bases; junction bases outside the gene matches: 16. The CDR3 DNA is TGCGCCAGCACCCCGGGACTAGCTATATCTTTTCCGTTCTTC. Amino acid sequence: CASTPGLAISFPFF.

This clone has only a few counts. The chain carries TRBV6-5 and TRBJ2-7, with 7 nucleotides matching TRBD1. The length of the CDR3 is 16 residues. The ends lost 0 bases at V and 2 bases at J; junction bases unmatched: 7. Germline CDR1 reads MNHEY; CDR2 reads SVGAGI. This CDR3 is CASSYSWDRVPYEQYF. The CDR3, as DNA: TGTGCCAGCAGTTACTCTTGGGACAGAGTACCCTACGAGCAGTACTTC.

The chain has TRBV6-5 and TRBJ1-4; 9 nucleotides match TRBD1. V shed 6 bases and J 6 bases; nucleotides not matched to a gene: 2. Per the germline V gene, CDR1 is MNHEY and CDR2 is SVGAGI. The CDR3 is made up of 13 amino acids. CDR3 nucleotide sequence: TGTGCCAGCAGGACAGGGGGGGATGAAAAACTGTTTTTT. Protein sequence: CASRTGGDEKLFF.

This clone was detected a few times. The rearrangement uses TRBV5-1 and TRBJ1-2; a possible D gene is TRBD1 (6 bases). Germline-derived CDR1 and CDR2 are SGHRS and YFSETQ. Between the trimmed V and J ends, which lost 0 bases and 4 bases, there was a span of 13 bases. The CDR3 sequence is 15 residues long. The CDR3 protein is CASSLGQGRGYGYTF. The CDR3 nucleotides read TGCGCCAGCAGCTTGGGTCAGGGGAGAGGCTATGGCTACACCTTC.

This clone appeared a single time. CDR3 sequence (DNA): TGTGCCAGCAGCCCCGGACAGGGGGAGAATCAGCCCCAGCATTTT. Translated, it gives CASSPGQGENQPQHF. This chain links TRBV9 with TRBJ1-5; 10 nucleotides match TRBD1. This CDR3 has 15 residues. V lost 4 bases, J lost 4 bases, and 5 bases stayed unmatched. The germline V gene encodes CDR1 SGDLS and CDR2 YYNGEE.

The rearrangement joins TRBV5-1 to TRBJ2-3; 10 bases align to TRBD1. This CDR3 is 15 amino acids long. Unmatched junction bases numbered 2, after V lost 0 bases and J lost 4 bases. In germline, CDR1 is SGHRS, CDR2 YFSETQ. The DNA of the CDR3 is TGCGCCAGCAGCTTGGGGGGACAGGGGCCAGATACGCAGTATTTT. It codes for CASSLGGQGPDTQYF.